This T cell receptor beta chain comes out of a study of OX40 agonist ivuxolimab in advanced cancers. Generated by immunoSEQ multiplex PCR, the TCRdb table keeps only in-frame clones and is missing some. This sample has about 64,000 clones; around 93% occur once, and the top ten carry about 0.44%. This CDR3 region has 15 residues. The germline gives CDR1 SGHTA, CDR2 FQGNSA. The V gene end was trimmed by 7 bases and the J gene end by 2 bases; junction bases not matched to a gene: 8. This chain links TRBV7-2 with TRBJ2-7, with 10 bases lining up with TRBD2. The sample here was CD4+ or CD8+ T cells sorted from blood, taken in a trial of the OX40 agonist ivuxolimab. This receptor was identified in an adult with an advanced solid tumor such as melanoma, head and neck, liver or kidney cancer. The CDR3, as DNA: TGTGCCAGCACCCATGCCGGGACTAGCGCCTACGAGCAGTACTTC. Encoded protein: CASTHAGTSAYEQYF.